One and the same sample provided the 28 T cell receptor beta chains below, sequenced in a study of beta chain features in type 1 diabetes. Expressed TCRB transcripts were sequenced after all isolated RNA was converted to cDNA. Sequencing used immunoSEQ multiplex PCR; TCRdb keeps in-frame clones, though not all of them. Of under 450,000 clones in the sample, 14% are singletons; the top ten hold about 0.034%. The sequencing input was naive CD4+ T cells from blood. The receptor set was obtained from a man aged 25-45 years in good health.

The chain recombines TRBV4-2 with TRBJ1-1; the D is unclear. The CDR3 loop spans 15 amino acids. V lost 0 bases, J lost 0 bases, and 8 bases lay in between. Germline lookup yields CDR1 LGHNA and CDR2 YNFKEQ. The CDR3 sequence: CASSQDLTLNTEAFF. The DNA of the CDR3 is TGTGCCAGCAGCCAAGATCTCACGTTGAACACTGAAGCTTTCTTT.

In its sample, this clone was seen a few times. A read error may explain this, as a much larger clone is one base away. The gene calls are TRBV27 and TRBJ2-3; D gene unclear. The CDR3 is 12 amino acids. Trimming shortened V by 5 bases and J by 1 base, and 4 bases separated the two germline ends. Germline CDR1 reads MNHEY; CDR2 reads SMNVEV (reference sequence). The CDR3 DNA reads as TGTGCCAGCAGTCCAGGCACAGATACGCAGTATTTT. Amino acids: CASSPGTDTQYF.

This clone showed up just a few times. V usage is TRBV25-1 and J usage is TRBJ2-7, with D possibly called TRBD1 or TRBD2 (5 bases each). The V end was cut by 2 bases, the J end by 9 bases, with 8 bases between. Per the germline V gene, CDR1 is MGHDK and CDR2 is SYGVNS. CDR3 size: 11 residues. The CDR3, as DNA: TGTGCCAGCAGTGAAGGGACCCGGCAGTACGTC. Amino acid sequence: CASSEGTRQYV.

This clone has only a few counts. The chain uses TRBV30 and TRBJ1-1, with D perhaps matching TRBD1 (5 bases). The CDR3 runs 11 residues. Germline-derived CDR1 and CDR2 are GTSNPN and SVGIG (reference sequence). The ends were cut back, 4 bases at V and 10 bases at J, with 13 bases in the middle. CDR3 sequence reads: CAWTPGTRAFF. The CDR3 region has the DNA TGTGCCTGGACTCCCGGGACCAGAGCTTTCTTT.

The V call is TRBV30, the J call TRBJ1-3; D might be TRBD1 (5 bases). V shed 1 base and J shed 0 bases, with 10 bases lying between them. The CDR3 is 15 residues long. Germline CDR1 reads GTSNPN; CDR2 reads SVGIG (reference sequence). CDR3: CAWSGTGFSGNTIYF. Written as DNA, the CDR3 is TGTGCCTGGAGTGGAACAGGTTTCTCTGGAAACACCATATATTTT.

This clone appeared a few times. The chain joins TRBV7-9 to TRBJ1-5, with 10 bases matching TRBD1. This CDR3 has 17 amino acids. The germline CDR1 and CDR2 sequences are SEHNR and FQNEAQ (reference sequence). With V trimmed by 1 base and J by 3 bases, 6 bases remained unmatched. CDR3 in amino acids: CASSLEPGQGYNQPQHF. CDR3 bases: TGTGCCAGCAGCTTAGAACCGGGACAGGGGTACAATCAGCCCCAGCATTTT.

This chain connects TRBV9 to TRBJ2-7; tentative D call: TRBD1 (5 bases). Germline CDR1 and CDR2: SGDLS and YYNGEE. The CDR3 has 13 residues. V was shortened by 4 bases and J by 4 bases, with 12 bases between the two germline ends. CDR3 sequence: CASSTRQIYEQYF. CDR3 nucleotide sequence: TGTGCCAGCAGCACCCGACAGATATACGAGCAGTACTTC.

DNA for the CDR3: TGCAGCGTTGAAGAAGTGGTACAGGACCCCACACGTTACCAAGAGACCCAGTACTTC. This sequence encodes CSVEEVVQDPTRYQETQYF. The V call is TRBV29-1, the J call TRBJ2-5; D is perhaps TRBD1 (5 bases). The CDR3 totals 19 residues. Germline V gene data show CDR1 as SQVTM and CDR2 as ANQGSEA. V lost 0 bases and J lost 0, with 23 bases in between.

There are a few counts of this clone. V is TRBV5-4 and J is TRBJ2-7; 11 bases agree with TRBD2. The CDR3 totals 15 residues. The trim removed 1 base at V and 2 bases at J, leaving 2 bases unmatched. Germline CDR1 is SGHNT and CDR2 is YYREEE (reference sequence). Here the CDR3 reads CASSLSLAGAYEQYF. In DNA form, the CDR3 reads TGTGCCAGCAGCTTGTCACTAGCGGGGGCCTACGAGCAGTACTTC.

This clone came up a few times. CDR3 loop: CASSEVAGGGTDTQYF. DNA of the CDR3: TGTGCCAGCAGCGAAGTAGCGGGGGGCGGCACAGATACGCAGTATTTT. This chain uses TRBV7-9 with TRBJ2-3; TRBD2 aligns across 10 bases. The length of the CDR3 is 16 residues. Germline CDR1 reads SEHNR; CDR2 reads FQNEAQ (reference sequence). Trimming took 5 bases from V and 1 from J; bases not matched to a gene: 6.

This clone has only a few counts. The V call is TRBV5-1, the J call TRBJ1-3, with D unresolved. CDR1 is SGHRS and CDR2 is YFSETQ in the germline V gene. V was cut by 4 bases and J by 4 bases, with 3 bases left in between. This CDR3 spans 11 amino acids. The CDR3 reads CASSEGNTIYF. In DNA form, the CDR3 reads TGCGCCAGCAGCGAAGGAAACACCATATATTTT.

The rearrangement joins TRBV28 to TRBJ1-2, with D unresolved. Germline values: CDR1 MDHEN, CDR2 SYDVKM. Between the trimmed V and J ends, which lost 4 bases and 10 bases, there was a span of 10 bases. The CDR3 loop spans 11 amino acids. CDR3 amino acids: CASSSGRIYTF. The CDR3 region has the DNA TGTGCCAGCAGTTCCGGTCGCATCTACACCTTC.

As DNA, the CDR3 is TGTGCCTGGAGTGTCACAGAATGGAGACAGCCCCAGCATTTT. Translated, it gives CAWSVTEWRQPQHF. V usage is TRBV30 and J usage is TRBJ1-5, with unresolved D. CDR1 and CDR2 from the germline V gene are GTSNPN and SVGIG (reference sequence). The CDR3 has 14 amino acids. V lost 0 bases and J 7 bases, leaving 13 bases between the germline ends.

The chain has TRBV14 and TRBJ1-2; D unresolved. Trimming cost V 1 base and J 5 bases, with 5 bases left between them. Germline loops: CDR1 SGHDN, CDR2 FVKESK. The CDR3 loop spans 12 amino acids. The CDR3 bases are TGTGCCAGCAGCCAAGCCGGTTATGGCTACACCTTC. This codes for CASSQAGYGYTF.

The gene calls are TRBV28 and TRBJ2-6; tentative D call: TRBD1 (6 bases). The V gene's germline CDR1 is MDHEN and CDR2 SYDVKM. V lost 6 bases to trimming and J lost 2 bases, with 11 bases between them. The CDR3 has 15 amino acids. The CDR3 sequence is CASRPTGTGANVLTF. Written as DNA, the CDR3 is TGTGCCAGCAGACCGACAGGAACTGGGGCCAACGTCCTGACTTTC. The full variable domain, its missing parts supplied by reference TRBV28 and TRBJ2-6, is DVKVTQSSRYLVKRTGEKVFLECVQDMDHENMFWYRQDPGLGLRLIYFSYDVKMKEKGDIPEGYSVSREKKERFSLILESASTNQTSMYLCASRPTGTGANVLTFGAGSRLTVL.

The chain couples TRBV25-1 to TRBJ1-2; no definite D call. The CDR3 totals 14 residues. The germline V gene encodes CDR1 MGHDK and CDR2 SYGVNS. The V end was cut by 3 bases, the J end by 8 bases, with 16 bases between. CDR3 nucleotides: TGTGCCAGCAGTGATTATCGGGTGGCAGGAGGCTACACCTTC. Protein product: CASSDYRVAGGYTF.

The V call is TRBV20-1, the J call TRBJ2-1, with D perhaps TRBD1 or TRBD2 (6 bases each). CDR3 length: 10 residues. CDR1 and CDR2 from the germline V gene are DFQATT and SNEGSKA (reference sequence). CDR3 nucleotides: TGCGATTCGGGGGCTGGTGAGCAGTTCTTC. This sequence encodes CDSGAGEQFF.

This clone was counted a few times. The V call is TRBV2, the J call TRBJ2-3; 8 positions agree with TRBD2. The CDR3 covers 15 residues. After removal of 3 bases from V and 4 bases from J, the junction contained 6 bases not matched to a gene. Germline V lookup: CDR1 SNHLY, CDR2 FYNNEI. In DNA, the CDR3 is TGTGCCAGCAGTGACGGGAGGGCCTCATCAGATACGCAGTATTTT. Protein: CASSDGRASSDTQYF.

There are a few counts of this clone. The chain carries TRBV7-6 and TRBJ2-3, with 8 bases identical to TRBD2. This CDR3 has 16 residues. V was pared by 7 bases and J by 0 bases, with 9 bases of the junction left unmatched. Germline V gene lookup returns CDR1 SGHVS and CDR2 FNYEAQ. CDR3 nucleotide sequence: TGTGCCAGCACCCCTTTTAGCGGGGCTAGCACAGATACGCAGTATTTT. Its protein product is CASTPFSGASTDTQYF.

The chain joins TRBV29-1 to TRBJ1-2, with D perhaps TRBD1 (5 bases). Germline V CDR1 and CDR2: SQVTM, ANQGSEA. Trimming left V 7 bases short and J 2 bases short, with 17 bases between. The CDR3 spans 14 residues. CDR3 residues: CSGTNTGGNYGYTF. As DNA, the CDR3 is TGCAGCGGTACAAATACAGGAGGAAACTATGGCTACACCTTC.

This clone was found a few times. V usage is TRBV4-1 and J usage is TRBJ2-3, with TRBD2 identical over 11 bases. From germline, CDR1 is MGHRA and CDR2 YSYEKL. This CDR3 is 17 amino acids long. V gave up 4 bases and J gave up 1 base; unmatched junction bases: 7. CDR3 bases: TGCGCCAGCAGCCCTACAGGGACTAGCGGTGGCACAGATACGCAGTATTTT. Its translation: CASSPTGTSGGTDTQYF.

The V gene is TRBV10-3, the J gene TRBJ2-1, with D tentatively TRBD2 (5 bases). Trimming cost V 6 bases and J 8 bases, with 14 bases left between them. The CDR3 covers 13 residues. Germline CDR1 reads ENHRY; CDR2 reads SYGVKD. The CDR3 loop reads CAISNLAPHEQFF. Here the CDR3 DNA reads TGTGCCATCAGCAACCTAGCACCCCATGAGCAGTTCTTC.

This clone appeared a few times. The chain combines TRBV5-1 with TRBJ1-1, with TRBD1 identical over 8 bases. CDR1 is SGHRS and CDR2 is YFSETQ in the germline V gene. The CDR3 is made up of 14 amino acids. The V and J ends lost 4 bases and 7 bases, in that order; junction bases with no gene match: 9. DNA of the CDR3: TGCGCCAGCAGCGAGGGACAGGCTGGCCTTGAAGCTTTCTTT. Its protein product is CASSEGQAGLEAFF.

This rearrangement joins TRBV5-1 to TRBJ2-2, with D possibly matching TRBD1 (6 bases). Germline V gives CDR1 SGHRS, CDR2 YFSETQ. V lost 4 bases and J lost 9, with 10 bases in between. The CDR3 sequence is 12 residues long. The CDR3 protein is CASSLDRRELFF. Written as DNA, the CDR3 is TGCGCCAGCAGCCTAGACAGGCGGGAGCTGTTTTTT.

The sample holds a few counts of this clone. The gene calls are TRBV7-9 and TRBJ2-1, with TRBD2 matching 8 bases. Germline lookup yields CDR1 SEHNR and CDR2 FQNEAQ (reference sequence). V was clipped by 6 bases and J by 1 base; unmatched bases: 8. There are 16 residues in the CDR3. The CDR3 protein is CASSQFGGRSYNEQFF. The CDR3 DNA follows: TGTGCCAGCAGTCAGTTTGGCGGGAGGTCCTACAATGAGCAGTTCTTC.

The V gene is TRBV7-2, the J gene TRBJ2-7; no reliable D call. V dropped 1 base and J dropped 6 bases, with 10 bases sitting between them. CDR3 size: 13 residues. CDR1 is SGHTA, CDR2 FQGNSA, per germline. Written as DNA, the CDR3 is TGTGCCAGCAGCTTAGGGCTAGTCTCCGAGCAGTACTTC. As protein: CASSLGLVSEQYF.

This chain links TRBV19 with TRBJ2-6; no firm D call. Germline V gives CDR1 LNHDA, CDR2 SQIVND (reference sequence). The CDR3 contains 14 residues. V dropped 6 bases and J dropped 4 bases, with 10 bases sitting between them. CDR3 protein: CASSTERGANVLTF. The DNA of the CDR3 is TGTGCCAGTAGCACGGAGCGAGGGGCCAACGTCCTGACTTTC.

This clone was detected only a few times. The genes are TRBV6-1 and TRBJ2-7; maybe TRBD2 (5 bases). The CDR3 runs to 12 residues. V was clipped by 6 bases and J by 2 bases, with 8 bases between them. CDR1 and CDR2 from the germline V gene are MNHNS and SASEGT. The chain's CDR3 is CASRNSAYEQYV. As DNA, the CDR3 is TGTGCCAGCAGAAATAGCGCCTACGAGCAGTACGTC.